A selection of T cell receptor beta chains follows, all from one sample in a study of blood T cells in healthy people across ages. TCRdb reanalysed the 5' RACE reads using MiXCR and keeps one entry per CDR3 protein. The data contain over 600,000 distinct CDR3 sequences, around 50% of them singletons. Sequenced: blood. The receptor source for this set is a man in his forties in good health. Each CDR3 is given with its conserved first and last residue. The order of the fields is J gene, clone size, V gene, D gene, CDR3 protein, CDR3 DNA. D genes are given only for firm matches. Expanded clones are given a class, and other clones once, few, many or no size at all.

J gene: TRBJ2-4
clone size: .
V gene: TRBV9
D gene: .
CDR3 protein: CASSGIQGGNIQYF
CDR3 DNA: TGTGCCAGCAGCGGAATACAGGGTGGGAACATTCAGTACTTC

J gene: TRBJ1-2
clone size: .
V gene: TRBV5-1
D gene: .
CDR3 protein: CASAPGGDYGYTF
CDR3 DNA: TGCGCCAGCGCCCCGGGAGGGGACTATGGCTACACCTTC

J gene: TRBJ2-7
clone size: .
V gene: TRBV12-3/TRBV12-4
D gene: .
CDR3 protein: CASSSPAAAIYEQYF
CDR3 DNA: TGTGCCAGCAGTTCCCCCGCCGCCGCCATATACGAGCAGTACTTC

J gene: TRBJ2-2
clone size: .
V gene: TRBV6-4
D gene: TRBD2
CDR3 protein: CASSVSGSTGELFF
CDR3 DNA: TGTGCCAGCAGTGTTAGCGGGAGCACCGGGGAGCTGTTTTTT

J gene: TRBJ2-7
clone size: few
V gene: TRBV5-1
D gene: .
CDR3 protein: CASSFRDSYSYEQYF
CDR3 DNA: TGCGCCAGCAGCTTCCGGGACTCGTACTCCTACGAGCAGTACTTC

J gene: TRBJ1-1
clone size: once
V gene: TRBV25-1
D gene: .
CDR3 protein: CASSALSGVKTEAFF
CDR3 DNA: TGTGCCAGCAGTGCCTTAAGTGGGGTGAAGACTGAAGCTTTCTTT

J gene: TRBJ2-3
clone size: once
V gene: TRBV12-3/TRBV12-4
D gene: .
CDR3 protein: CATGRTLGRTDTQYF
CDR3 DNA: TGTGCCACAGGGAGGACCCTCGGACGCACAGATACGCAGTATTTT

J gene: TRBJ2-3
clone size: .
V gene: TRBV9
D gene: .
CDR3 protein: CASSLLTGRQDTQYF
CDR3 DNA: TGTGCCAGCAGCTTGCTGACTGGGCGCCAAGATACGCAGTATTTT

J gene: TRBJ1-5
clone size: .
V gene: TRBV28
D gene: .
CDR3 protein: CASVAGHSNQPQHF
CDR3 DNA: TGTGCCAGCGTGGCAGGGCATAGCAATCAGCCCCAGCATTTT

J gene: TRBJ2-3
clone size: .
V gene: TRBV25-1
D gene: .
CDR3 protein: CASSESGGTTQYF
CDR3 DNA: TGTGCCAGCAGTGAAAGTGGCGGGACGACGCAGTATTTT

J gene: TRBJ1-2
clone size: .
V gene: TRBV29-1
D gene: TRBD1
CDR3 protein: CSVGSLPGQSTNYGYTF
CDR3 DNA: TGCAGCGTTGGATCTTTGCCGGGACAGTCCACTAACTATGGCTACACCTTC

J gene: TRBJ1-2
clone size: .
V gene: TRBV30
D gene: .
CDR3 protein: CAWSKQSVYGYTF
CDR3 DNA: TGTGCCTGGAGTAAGCAGTCCGTCTATGGCTACACCTTC

J gene: TRBJ2-5
clone size: .
V gene: TRBV10-3
D gene: TRBD1
CDR3 protein: CAISEGQGQETQYF
CDR3 DNA: TGTGCCATCAGTGAGGGACAGGGTCAAGAGACCCAGTACTTC

J gene: TRBJ2-5
clone size: few
V gene: TRBV7-9
D gene: .
CDR3 protein: CASCGGGGETQYF
CDR3 DNA: TGTGCCAGCTGCGGTGGGGGAGGAGAGACCCAGTACTTC

J gene: TRBJ2-3
clone size: .
V gene: TRBV4-3
D gene: TRBD2
CDR3 protein: CASSQDLVSGTSTDTQYF
CDR3 DNA: TGCGCCAGCAGCCAAGATCTCGTCAGCGGGACTAGCACAGATACGCAGTATTTT

J gene: TRBJ2-5
clone size: few
V gene: TRBV7-7
D gene: TRBD2
CDR3 protein: CASRSLAGVPQETQYF
CDR3 DNA: TGTGCTAGCAGATCACTAGCGGGGGTCCCCCAAGAGACCCAGTACTTC

J gene: TRBJ2-3
clone size: .
V gene: TRBV10-3
D gene: .
CDR3 protein: CAITAGADTQYF
CDR3 DNA: TGTGCCATCACCGCGGGTGCAGATACGCAGTATTTT

J gene: TRBJ1-2
clone size: .
V gene: TRBV7-2
D gene: .
CDR3 protein: CASSLAGTGPNYGYTF
CDR3 DNA: TGTGCCAGCAGCTTAGCCGGGACGGGCCCTAACTATGGCTACACCTTC

J gene: TRBJ2-5
clone size: many
V gene: TRBV28
D gene: .
CDR3 protein: CASSGAGQQQETQYF
CDR3 DNA: TGTGCCAGCAGTGGGGCGGGACAGCAGCAAGAGACCCAGTACTTC

J gene: TRBJ1-1
clone size: .
V gene: TRBV12-3/TRBV12-4
D gene: .
CDR3 protein: CASSLEVGGQGGTEAFF
CDR3 DNA: TGTGCCAGCAGTTTAGAGGTCGGTGGGCAGGGAGGCACTGAAGCTTTCTTT

J gene: TRBJ1-4
clone size: .
V gene: TRBV5-1
D gene: TRBD1
CDR3 protein: CASSPGQSTNEKLFF
CDR3 DNA: TGCGCCAGCAGCCCGGGACAGAGTACTAATGAAAAACTGTTTTTT

J gene: TRBJ2-1
clone size: once
V gene: TRBV3-1
D gene: .
CDR3 protein: CASSHGHGQGYNEQFF
CDR3 DNA: TGTGCCAGCAGCCATGGCCACGGGCAGGGGTACAATGAGCAGTTCTTC

J gene: TRBJ2-6
clone size: .
V gene: TRBV30
D gene: TRBD1
CDR3 protein: CAWYKQGGTGANVLTF
CDR3 DNA: TGTGCCTGGTACAAACAGGGGGGAACTGGGGCCAATGTCCTGACTTTC

J gene: TRBJ1-2
clone size: once
V gene: TRBV27
D gene: .
CDR3 protein: CASSFGGTYYGYTF
CDR3 DNA: TGTGCCAGCAGTTTCGGGGGGACCTACTATGGCTACACCTTC

J gene: TRBJ2-2
clone size: .
V gene: TRBV7-3
D gene: .
CDR3 protein: CASSLSEGLSTGELFF
CDR3 DNA: TGTGCCAGCAGCTTAAGTGAGGGGCTGAGCACCGGGGAGCTGTTTTTT

J gene: TRBJ2-3
clone size: .
V gene: TRBV29-1
D gene: .
CDR3 protein: CGVSAVRGADTQYF
CDR3 DNA: TGCGGCGTTTCAGCCGTAAGGGGGGCAGATACGCAGTATTTT

J gene: TRBJ2-1
clone size: few
V gene: TRBV7-9
D gene: TRBD1
CDR3 protein: CASCRTGGDEQFF
CDR3 DNA: TGTGCCAGCTGCCGGACAGGTGGCGATGAGCAGTTCTTC

J gene: TRBJ2-3
clone size: .
V gene: TRBV4-2
D gene: .
CDR3 protein: CASSQEGRGGAGDLTDTQYF
CDR3 DNA: TGTGCCAGCAGCCAAGAAGGTAGAGGGGGCGCGGGGGACCTCACAGATACGCAGTATTTT

J gene: TRBJ1-5
clone size: .
V gene: TRBV11-2
D gene: .
CDR3 protein: CASSLDRANQPQHF
CDR3 DNA: TGTGCCAGCAGCTTAGACAGGGCTAATCAGCCCCAGCATTTT

J gene: TRBJ2-2
clone size: .
V gene: TRBV7-8
D gene: .
CDR3 protein: CASSRNTRPGELFF
CDR3 DNA: TGTGCCAGCAGCCGAAACACTAGGCCCGGGGAGCTGTTTTTT

J gene: TRBJ1-5
clone size: .
V gene: TRBV20-1
D gene: .
CDR3 protein: CSATDRNQPQHF
CDR3 DNA: TGCAGTGCCACGGACAGAAATCAGCCCCAGCATTTT

J gene: TRBJ1-4
clone size: .
V gene: TRBV19
D gene: .
CDR3 protein: CASSIGTSINEKLFF
CDR3 DNA: TGTGCCAGTAGTATAGGGACGTCCATTAATGAAAAACTGTTTTTT

J gene: TRBJ1-5
clone size: .
V gene: TRBV7-9
D gene: .
CDR3 protein: CARPRSLRYQPQHF
CDR3 DNA: TGTGCCCGGCCACGCAGTTTGCGTTATCAGCCCCAGCATTTT

J gene: TRBJ2-7
clone size: .
V gene: TRBV7-9
D gene: .
CDR3 protein: CASSSTCEQYF
CDR3 DNA: TGTGCCAGCAGCTCCACCTGCGAGCAGTACTTC

J gene: TRBJ2-7
clone size: few
V gene: TRBV10-3
D gene: .
CDR3 protein: CAISTGGSSYEQYF
CDR3 DNA: TGTGCCATCAGTACGGGCGGCAGCTCCTACGAGCAGTACTTC

J gene: TRBJ2-1
clone size: .
V gene: TRBV20-1
D gene: .
CDR3 protein: CSANRDNHDNEQFF
CDR3 DNA: TGCAGTGCCAACAGGGATAATCACGACAATGAGCAGTTCTTC

J gene: TRBJ1-2
clone size: few
V gene: TRBV4-3
D gene: TRBD1
CDR3 protein: CASSPDRGRTYGYTF
CDR3 DNA: TGCGCCAGCAGCCCAGACAGGGGGCGAACCTATGGCTACACCTTC

J gene: TRBJ2-7
clone size: .
V gene: TRBV6-2/TRBV6-3
D gene: .
CDR3 protein: CASSNPNYEQYF
CDR3 DNA: TGTGCCAGCAGCAATCCGAACTACGAGCAGTACTTC

J gene: TRBJ1-5
clone size: .
V gene: TRBV20-1
D gene: .
CDR3 protein: CSASISRASNQPQHF
CDR3 DNA: TGCAGTGCTAGTATATCAAGGGCTAGCAATCAGCCCCAGCATTTT